A single sample is the source of the 17 T cell receptor beta chains below, sequenced in a study of control samples from healthy donors and cancer patients. Method: immunoSEQ multiplex PCR; TCRdb's copy keeps in-frame clones and lacks some. The repertoire has over 110,000 clones, 80% to 95% of them found once; the top ten carry roughly 10%. Sample: blood. Receptor source: a man younger than 40 in good health.

This rearrangement joins TRBV19 to TRBJ1-5; 9 bases agree with TRBD1. The V segment lost 5 bases and the J segment 2 bases; nucleotides outside the gene matches: 13. The CDR3 totals 18 residues. Per the germline V gene, CDR1 is LNHDA and CDR2 is SQIVND (reference sequence). Here the CDR3 DNA reads TGTGCCAGTAGTTTCCGGGACAGGGCAACGAGGGGCAATCAGCCCCAGCATTTT. It yields the protein CASSFRDRATRGNQPQHF. Using reference TRBV19 and TRBJ1-5 for the parts outside the CDR3, the full variable domain is DGGITQSPKYLFRKEGQNVTLSCEQNLNHDAMYWYRQDPGQGLRLIYYSQIVNDFQKGDIAEGYSVSREKKESFPLTVTSAQKNPTAFYLCASSFRDRATRGNQPQHFGDGTRLSIL.

The chain has TRBV19 and TRBJ2-1; TRBD1 is a possible D gene (5 bases). The CDR3 covers 14 residues. Germline loops: CDR1 LNHDA, CDR2 SQIVND (reference sequence). V lost 7 bases and J lost 9, with 19 bases in between. The chain's CDR3 is CASTQARAIGEQFF. The CDR3, as DNA: TGTGCCAGTACCCAGGCCAGGGCGATCGGTGAGCAGTTCTTC. Full variable domain (outside the CDR3, taken from reference TRBV19 and TRBJ2-1): DGGITQSPKYLFRKEGQNVTLSCEQNLNHDAMYWYRQDPGQGLRLIYYSQIVNDFQKGDIAEGYSVSREKKESFPLTVTSAQKNPTAFYLCASTQARAIGEQFFGPGTRLTVL.

The chain couples TRBV6-4 to TRBJ2-6, with a possible D match to TRBD1 (6 bases). CDR3 length: 14 amino acids. Germline V gene lookup returns CDR1 MRHNA and CDR2 SNTAGT. The V end was cut by 5 bases, the J end by 2 bases, with 7 bases between. CDR3 region: CASSNRAGANVLTF. In DNA, the CDR3 is TGTGCCAGCAGTAACAGGGCTGGGGCCAACGTCCTGACTTTC.

V gene TRBV14 combines with J gene TRBJ2-7; no reliable D call. The CDR3 extends over 13 amino acids. Germline-derived CDR1 and CDR2 are SGHDN and FVKESK. Trimming removed 1 base at V and 4 bases at J, with 8 bases between. The CDR3 is CASSQVLMYEQYF. DNA for the CDR3: TGTGCCAGCAGCCAAGTACTGATGTACGAGCAGTACTTC.

V gene TRBV27 combines with J gene TRBJ2-5; 8 bases are shared with TRBD2. This CDR3 is built from 15 residues. V shed 6 bases, J shed 5 bases, and the junction held 11 bases outside the gene matches. Germline V lookup: CDR1 MNHEY, CDR2 SMNVEV (reference sequence). CDR3 nucleotide sequence: TGTGCCAGCAGCCGGGACACCGGGAGGGGGGAGACCCAGTACTTC. Protein: CASSRDTGRGETQYF.

The chain uses TRBV19 and TRBJ1-1; D perhaps matches TRBD1 (6 bases). The CDR3 covers 13 residues. The V and J ends lost 4 bases and 7 bases respectively, with 13 bases between them. Germline V CDR1 and CDR2: LNHDA, SQIVND (reference sequence). In DNA, the CDR3 is TGTGCCAGTAGTACTAAGGGACACCGTGAAGCTTTCTTT. It translates to CASSTKGHREAFF.

The V and J genes are TRBV5-8 and TRBJ1-1, with unresolved D. The CDR3 contains 15 residues. Germline CDR1 SGHTS, CDR2 YDEGEE. V was cut by 4 bases and J by 7 bases, with 20 bases left in between. CDR3 DNA: TGTGCCAGCAGCCCTTTCAGTGCGACCGCAATTGAAGCTTTCTTT. Its translation: CASSPFSATAIEAFF. The entire variable domain, with the rest obtained from reference TRBV5-8 and TRBJ1-1, is as follows: EAGVTQSPTHLIKTRGQQATLRCSPISGHTSVYWYQQALGLGLQFLLWYDEGEERNRGNFPPRFSGRQFPNYSSELNVNALELEDSALYLCASSPFSATAIEAFFGQGTRLTVV.

This chain joins TRBV18 and TRBJ2-7; tentatively, D is TRBD1 (5 bases). Trimming left V 2 bases short and J 1 base short, with 6 bases between. The CDR3 is 13 residues long. The germline gives CDR1 KGHSH, CDR2 LQKENI. DNA of the CDR3: TGTGCCAGCTCACCAGACAGTTCCTACGAGCAGTACTTC. Translating gives CASSPDSSYEQYF.

The V call is TRBV11-2, the J call TRBJ2-5; possibly TRBD1 or TRBD2 for D (5 bases each). There are 16 residues in the CDR3. Trimming shortened V by 5 bases and J by 2 bases, and 18 bases separated the two germline ends. CDR1 is SGHAT, CDR2 FQNNGV, per germline. The CDR3 sequence is CASSPRGVMGQETQYF. The CDR3 DNA is TGTGCCAGCAGCCCCCGGGGCGTTATGGGGCAAGAGACCCAGTACTTC.

The chain links TRBV2 to TRBJ2-1; TRBD2 matches at 12 bases. V was clipped by 10 bases and J by 6 bases; unmatched bases: 10. Germline-derived CDR1 and CDR2 are SNHLY and FYNNEI. CDR3 size: 15 residues. The CDR3 loop reads CATKKTSGSTNEQFF. In nucleotides, the CDR3 is TGTGCCACCAAAAAGACTAGCGGGAGCACCAATGAGCAGTTCTTC. Filled out from reference TRBV2 and TRBJ2-1, the complete variable domain reads EPEVTQTPSHQVTQMGQEVILRCVPISNHLYFYWYRQILGQKVEFLVSFYNNEISEKSEIFDDQFSVERPDGSNFTLKIRSTKLEDSAMYFCATKKTSGSTNEQFFGPGTRLTVL.

The genes are TRBV5-4 and TRBJ1-1; 12 bases fit TRBD1. Germline V gives CDR1 SGHNT, CDR2 YYREEE (reference sequence). V shed 4 bases, J shed 0 bases, and the junction held 7 bases outside the gene matches. The CDR3 loop spans 17 amino acids. CDR3 region: CASSRDRGRVVNTEAFF. The CDR3 DNA is TGTGCCAGCAGCAGGGACAGGGGGCGCGTCGTGAACACTGAAGCTTTCTTT.

The chain uses TRBV6-4 and TRBJ2-3, with D maybe TRBD2 (5 bases). V was clipped by 4 bases and J by 4 bases, with 12 bases between them. The germline V gene encodes CDR1 MRHNA and CDR2 SNTAGT. This CDR3 is built from 14 residues. The CDR3 region has the DNA TGTGCCAGCAGTGGTGGCGGGCAGGCAGATACGCAGTATTTT. Translating it yields CASSGGGQADTQYF.

The V call is TRBV27, the J call TRBJ1-2; 7 nucleotides agree with TRBD1. The CDR3 sequence is 15 residues long. The J segment lost 4 bases and the V segment lost 8 bases, leaving 13 bases of the junction unmatched. Germline CDR1 and CDR2: MNHEY and SMNVEV (reference sequence). As DNA, the CDR3 is TGTGCCAGCCGCTCTGTCGACAGGGCCCCCTATGGCTACACCTTC. It is translated as CASRSVDRAPYGYTF.

The count of this clone is one. The chain joins TRBV5-4 to TRBJ2-5; a weak D match, TRBD2 (5 bases). In germline, CDR1 is SGHNT, CDR2 YYREEE (reference sequence). The CDR3 consists of 13 residues. With 4 bases removed from V and 4 bases from J, the gap between germline ends came to 11 bases. The CDR3 here is CASSPSAGETQYF. The CDR3 coding sequence is TGTGCCAGCAGCCCCAGTGCGGGAGAGACCCAGTACTTC.

On this clone itself: The same CDR3 arises from other DNA sequences in this sample as well. The CDR3 DNA sequence: TGTGCCAGCAGGCCGGGGAATAACTATGGCTACACCTTC. It translates to CASRPGNNYGYTF. The chain employs TRBV12-3 or TRBV12-4 and TRBJ1-2; D uncertain. CDR3 length: 13 amino acids. With 6 bases removed from V and 1 base from J, the gap between germline ends came to 9 bases.

The chain combines TRBV28 with TRBJ2-7; D gene unclear. V gave up 7 bases and J gave up 5 bases, with 9 bases separating them. CDR1 and CDR2 (germline): MDHEN, SYDVKM. The CDR3 is made up of 11 amino acids. The CDR3 DNA reads TGTGCCAGCACGAATTCTCACGAGCAGTACTTC. This gives the protein CASTNSHEQYF.

The chain is built from TRBV4-2 and TRBJ2-1; tentatively, D is TRBD1 (6 bases). Between the trimmed V and J ends, which lost 4 bases and 4 bases, there was a span of 14 bases. The germline gives CDR1 LGHNA, CDR2 YNFKEQ. The CDR3 is 15 residues long. The CDR3 reads CASSPRDKNYNEQFF. As DNA, the CDR3 is TGTGCCAGCAGCCCCCGGGACAAGAATTACAATGAGCAGTTCTTC.